This TCR beta chain was sequenced for a study of molecular identifiers for immune sequencing clone quantification (dated by TCRdb to 2016 to 2018). About the investigation overall: For a replicate experiment, the RNA from either approximately 20,000 or 100,000 naive CD8 T cells was divided into five aliquots, and four of those aliquots went on to sequencing. CD8 T cells were used in a methods study to benchmark molecular-identifier clustering-based TCR repertoire sequencing (MIDCIRS) and TCR RNA copy counting. Study-wide findings and limitations: In CMV-specific effector cells, over 99% of molecules were held by clones above 20 RNA copies, whereas under 1% of molecules were held by such clones in naive cells. Modeling indicated approximately 3 TCR RNA copies recovered per cell, compared with about 10 by digital PCR, which implies a capture efficiency of approximately 29%. The sizes of highly expanded clones could end up underestimated when identical TCR molecules share a barcode. When barcode sub-clustering was not used, chimeric consensus sequences inflated TCR diversity, with chimeras reaching as high as 47%. Spiked-in Jurkat TCR RNA equal to a single cell's worth was reported to be detectable even within one million naive CD8 T cells. Spiked-in Jurkat TCR RNA (about 10 copies' worth), which is not part of the donor repertoire, was contained in the naive libraries.

Naive CD8 T cell libraries were made from around 18,000 to 910,000 sorted cells using 10%, 30% or 50% of purified RNA. Naive CD8 T cells were FACS-sorted as CD8+CD4-CCR7+CD45RA+ on a BD FACSAria II into RLT Plus buffer. Detection sensitivity was tested by spiking Jurkat RNA equal to roughly ten TCR copies' worth into samples containing about 20,000-1,100,000 naive CD8 T cells. CD8 T cells were enriched with RosetteSep CD8+ T Cell Enrichment Cocktail and Ficoll-Paque, followed by ACK red cell lysis. To prepare the library, PCR was applied. The sequencing machine was an Illumina HiSeq 4000. Preparation of bulk TCR libraries followed a previously described approach, with the TCR primers listed in Table S5. Purification of total RNA was performed with the Qiagen AllPrep DNA/RNA kit. Before analysis, reads from multiple sequencing runs of one library were combined. In the authors' own workflow: Reads were retained only if their TCR constant sequence matched exactly, and those retained reads were trimmed to 150 nt and grouped according to their 12-nt molecular barcodes. Within each barcode group, reads were sub-clustered at a 15% Levenshtein threshold, and quality-weighted consensus sequences were built per RNA molecule. Non-functional sequences were filtered out, along with any lower-count sequence sitting one edit away from another sequence. Based on fitting two negative binomial distributions, any barcode sub-cluster with under 20% of the maximum read count was discarded. Through fastp at Q25 and MiXCR, TCRdb rebuilt clones from the public reads, retaining in-frame beta chains. Identical CDR3 proteins give one entry, which carries the most common genes and DNA. The V and J calls come from TCRdb's annotation, not from the publication. The sample table records about 640,000 distinct CDR3 sequences; 20% of these occur just once. The ten most abundant clones make up 0.85% of the sample.

This clonotype was counted between two and nine times. Its binding antigen is unknown. Base qualities were left out, and no much larger clone turns up one base away. The CDR3 starts with the cysteine, ends with the phenylalanine, and has 12 residues. The DNA shown is the 36-base CDR3, in frame from base 1. V is cut by 8 bases and J by 8 bases, and the space between the germline ends is 15 bases. The germline V gene provides CDR1 SNHLY and CDR2 FYNNEI. The chain links TRBV2 with TRBJ1-2, with TRBD1 perhaps the D gene, on 6 matching bases. Material for sequencing was naive CD8+ T cells from blood, with Jurkat cell RNA spiked in. Explained via the paper, the cell subset or site label denotes: FACS-sorted CD8+CD4-CCR7+CD45RA+ naive T cells. This TCR was recovered from a human donor in good health. Some libraries in this study had Jurkat cell RNA spiked in. CDR3 protein: CASGGGQQGYTF. The sequence in DNA is TGTGCCAGCGGCGGGGGGCAACAAGGCTACACCTTC.